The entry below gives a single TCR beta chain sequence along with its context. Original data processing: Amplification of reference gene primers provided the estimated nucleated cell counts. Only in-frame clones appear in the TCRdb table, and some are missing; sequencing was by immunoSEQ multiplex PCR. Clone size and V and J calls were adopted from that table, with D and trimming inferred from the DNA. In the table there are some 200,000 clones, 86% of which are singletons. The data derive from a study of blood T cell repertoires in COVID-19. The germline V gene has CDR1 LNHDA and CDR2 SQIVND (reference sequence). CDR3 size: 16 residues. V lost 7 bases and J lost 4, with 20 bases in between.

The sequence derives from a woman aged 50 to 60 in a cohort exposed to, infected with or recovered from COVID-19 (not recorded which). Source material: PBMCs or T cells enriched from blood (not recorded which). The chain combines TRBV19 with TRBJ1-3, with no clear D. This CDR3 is CASTPNGVVSGNTIYF. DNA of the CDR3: TGTGCCAGTACCCCCAACGGGGTGGTGAGCGGAAACACCATATATTTT.